Listed below are T cell receptor beta chains from one sample, sequenced in a study of OX40 agonist ivuxolimab in advanced cancers. Repertoires were generated with immunoSEQ multiplex PCR, while TCRdb's copy carries only in-frame clones and drops some. The profile shows about 29,000 clones, 80% to 95% of them singletons. Sequencing was performed on CD4+ or CD8+ T cells sorted from blood, taken in a trial of the OX40 agonist ivuxolimab. The receptor source for this set is an adult with an advanced solid tumor such as melanoma, head and neck, liver or kidney cancer. Each CDR3 is given with its conserved first and last residue. The D gene is left open where the match is weak.

d_call: TRBD2
v_call: TRBV5-1
j_call: TRBJ2-3
cdr3_aa: CASSAGEGTDTQYF

d_call: .
v_call: TRBV6-5
j_call: TRBJ1-5
cdr3_aa: CASSYREDYQPQHF

d_call: .
v_call: TRBV11-1
j_call: TRBJ2-7
cdr3_aa: CASSLAGRLYEQYF

d_call: .
v_call: TRBV7-9
j_call: TRBJ2-2
cdr3_aa: CASSLAWQGNTGELFF

d_call: .
v_call: TRBV7-9
j_call: TRBJ1-5
cdr3_aa: CASSKTGLNQPQHF

d_call: TRBD1
v_call: TRBV9
j_call: TRBJ2-1
cdr3_aa: CASSVPGQGGDEQFF

d_call: .
v_call: TRBV4-1
j_call: TRBJ2-1
cdr3_aa: CASSQEEAYNEQFF

d_call: TRBD1
v_call: TRBV9
j_call: TRBJ2-7
cdr3_aa: CASSAGGTGQYEQYF

d_call: .
v_call: TRBV5-1
j_call: TRBJ1-3
cdr3_aa: CASSSGNTIYF

d_call: TRBD1
v_call: TRBV27
j_call: TRBJ1-5
cdr3_aa: CASSSGQGANQPQHF

d_call: TRBD2
v_call: TRBV5-6
j_call: TRBJ2-7
cdr3_aa: CASSSRTSGRWEQYF

d_call: .
v_call: TRBV12-1
j_call: TRBJ2-5
cdr3_aa: CASSLRTSGYQETQYF

d_call: .
v_call: TRBV4-2
j_call: TRBJ2-1
cdr3_aa: CASSQITGSYNEQFF

d_call: TRBD2
v_call: TRBV10-3
j_call: TRBJ2-7
cdr3_aa: CAINAEGAGEQYF

d_call: TRBD2
v_call: TRBV7-3
j_call: TRBJ2-7
cdr3_aa: CASSAEASGSYEQYF

d_call: .
v_call: TRBV30
j_call: TRBJ2-3
cdr3_aa: CACEPLLSTDTQYF

d_call: TRBD2
v_call: TRBV6-5
j_call: TRBJ2-7
cdr3_aa: CASSYYQGTMTYEQYF

d_call: .
v_call: TRBV27
j_call: TRBJ2-1
cdr3_aa: CASSLTGMGNNEQFF

d_call: .
v_call: TRBV15
j_call: TRBJ2-1
cdr3_aa: CATSSRFDYNEQFF

d_call: .
v_call: TRBV4-1
j_call: TRBJ2-2
cdr3_aa: CASSLGHNTGELFF

d_call: TRBD1
v_call: TRBV13
j_call: TRBJ1-1
cdr3_aa: CASSLALGQGHGTEAFF

d_call: TRBD1
v_call: TRBV5-1
j_call: TRBJ2-7
cdr3_aa: CASNRDRTEQYF

d_call: TRBD1
v_call: TRBV18
j_call: TRBJ1-4
cdr3_aa: CASSPGTGGARSEKLFF

d_call: .
v_call: TRBV27
j_call: TRBJ2-1
cdr3_aa: CASSFLGEIYNEQFF

d_call: TRBD1
v_call: TRBV4-1
j_call: TRBJ2-7
cdr3_aa: CASSQGGQGGGEQYF

d_call: TRBD2
v_call: TRBV2
j_call: TRBJ2-7
cdr3_aa: CARGGGDEQYF

d_call: TRBD1
v_call: TRBV2
j_call: TRBJ2-7
cdr3_aa: CASRFGQGASEQYF

d_call: .
v_call: TRBV7-2
j_call: TRBJ2-7
cdr3_aa: CASSLGGSVEQYF

d_call: TRBD2
v_call: TRBV19
j_call: TRBJ2-7
cdr3_aa: CATLAGPYEQYF

d_call: TRBD1
v_call: TRBV5-6
j_call: TRBJ1-6
cdr3_aa: CASSGEGAFNSPLHF

d_call: .
v_call: TRBV4-1
j_call: TRBJ1-5
cdr3_aa: CASSQVDGRGNQPQHF

d_call: .
v_call: TRBV9
j_call: TRBJ2-7
cdr3_aa: CASSGDGYEQYF

d_call: .
v_call: TRBV7-6
j_call: TRBJ2-7
cdr3_aa: CASSEVSSSYEQYF

d_call: .
v_call: TRBV9
j_call: TRBJ2-7
cdr3_aa: CASTPARTLGGYEQYF

d_call: .
v_call: TRBV27
j_call: TRBJ2-7
cdr3_aa: CASSFSDSYEQYF

d_call: .
v_call: TRBV5-1
j_call: TRBJ1-3
cdr3_aa: CASSTGGPELSGNTIYF

d_call: .
v_call: TRBV10-3
j_call: TRBJ2-3
cdr3_aa: CAISERDGTDTQYF

d_call: TRBD2
v_call: TRBV9
j_call: TRBJ2-7
cdr3_aa: CASSVGSSGGAYEQYF

d_call: .
v_call: TRBV10-3
j_call: TRBJ1-2
cdr3_aa: CATGTTRGYTF

d_call: TRBD1
v_call: TRBV6-1
j_call: TRBJ2-7
cdr3_aa: CASIKGQGKSYEQYF

d_call: .
v_call: TRBV30
j_call: TRBJ2-1
cdr3_aa: CAWARGRGYNEQFF